Following are 20 T cell receptor beta chains from one sample sequenced in a study of Graves' ophthalmopathy and Graves' hyperthyroidism. Amplifying from RNA transcripts, the study obtained TCR beta CDR3 regions. First-round RT-PCR relied on HTBI primers, and a second-round multiplex PCR came next. TCRdb re-analysed the multiplex PCR reads in MiXCR, keeping a single row per CDR3 protein. The profile shows about 400,000 distinct CDR3 sequences, 15% to 20% of them singletons. Sequencing was done on a sample of peripheral blood. Every receptor here comes from a woman aged 18 to 35 with Graves' ophthalmopathy.

This chain joins TRBV12-3 or TRBV12-4 and TRBJ2-2, with unresolved D. Between the trimmed V and J ends, which lost 4 bases and 6 bases, there was a span of 18 bases. The CDR3 runs 16 residues. CDR3 sequence (DNA): TGTGCCAGCAGTTCCGGGTTTTGGGTTAGGGCCGGGGAGCTGTTTTTT. It is translated as CASSSGFWVRAGELFF.

The V gene is TRBV6-2 or TRBV6-3, the J gene TRBJ2-7; 10 bases align to TRBD2. CDR3 length: 15 residues. V trimming: 2 bases; J trimming: 9 bases; junction bases outside the gene matches: 10. Germline V gene lookup returns CDR1 MNHEY and CDR2 SVGEGT. The CDR3 sequence is CASSYDSSGSGGQYF. CDR3 bases: TGTGCCAGCAGTTACGATTCTAGCGGGAGCGGCGGGCAGTACTTC.

This clonotype has ten or more counts. The chain joins TRBV6-2 or TRBV6-3 to TRBJ2-7, with D perhaps TRBD1 or TRBD2 (5 bases each). Germline lookup yields CDR1 MNHEY and CDR2 SVGEGT. The ends were cut back, 5 bases at V and 2 bases at J, with 22 bases in the middle. This CDR3 has 17 residues. The CDR3 sequence: CASSRGPWDRRTYEQYF. For the CDR3, the DNA is TGTGCCAGCAGTCGAGGACCCTGGGACCGACGGACCTACGAGCAGTACTTC.

In its sample, this clonotype was seen many times. The rearrangement links TRBV28 to TRBJ2-7; possible D gene TRBD1, 5 bases. CDR1 and CDR2 (germline): MDHEN, SYDVKM. This CDR3 has 16 amino acids. Between the trimmed V and J ends, which lost 5 bases and 1 base, there was a span of 18 bases. CDR3 sequence (DNA): TGTGCCAGCAGTCCCCTTTTTGAGGCAGGGTCCTACGAGCAGTACTTC. It is translated as CASSPLFEAGSYEQYF.

In its sample, this clonotype was seen many times. This chain connects TRBV7-2 to TRBJ2-7, with 8 bases identical to TRBD2. Per the germline V gene, CDR1 is SGHTA and CDR2 is FQGNSA. The CDR3 length is 15 residues. The V gene end was trimmed by 3 bases and the J gene end by 1 base; junction bases not matched to a gene: 5. This CDR3 reads CASSLRGAQSYEQYF. In DNA form, the CDR3 reads TGTGCCAGCAGCTTGCGGGGGGCCCAGTCCTACGAGCAGTACTTC.

This clonotype was observed at least ten times. The chain links TRBV30 to TRBJ1-1, with D tentatively TRBD1 (6 bases). The CDR3 covers 14 residues. Germline V gene lookup returns CDR1 GTSNPN and CDR2 SVGIG (reference sequence). Deletions cut 0 bases from V and 8 bases from J, with 16 bases between. The CDR3 bases are TGTGCCTGGAGTGTAAGAGGGAGGGGGGCCGAAGCTTTCTTT. Amino acids: CAWSVRGRGAEAFF. Full variable domain (rest looked up from reference TRBV30 and TRBJ1-1): SQTIHQWPATLVQPVGSPLSLECTVEGTSNPNLYWYRQAAGRGLQLLFYSVGIGQISSEVPQNLSASRPQDRQFILSSKKLLLSDSGFYLCAWSVRGRGAEAFFGQGTRLTVV.

This clonotype was seen repeatedly, ten times or more. The chain combines TRBV30 with TRBJ2-5, with D possibly TRBD1 on 5 matching bases. V was cut by 6 bases and J by 2 bases, with 10 bases left in between. There are 12 residues in the CDR3. Germline V gene sequence: CDR1 GTSNPN, CDR2 SVGIG (reference sequence). The CDR3 DNA reads as TGTGCCTGCTGGGGCCAACAAGAGACCCAGTACTTC. Protein sequence: CACWGQQETQYF.

This clonotype appeared many times. The chain links TRBV28 to TRBJ2-7; 10 positions match TRBD1. The CDR3 runs 14 residues. V lost 4 bases, J lost 7 bases, and 7 bases stayed unmatched. Germline V lookup: CDR1 MDHEN, CDR2 SYDVKM. CDR3 in amino acids: CASSSPGTGEEQYF. CDR3 DNA sequence: TGTGCCAGCAGTTCCCCCGGGACAGGGGAAGAGCAGTACTTC.

This clonotype was counted many times. The V gene is TRBV12-3 or TRBV12-4, the J gene TRBJ2-7, with D uncertain. There are 10 residues in the CDR3. The germline V and J ends were trimmed by 9 bases and 6 bases, with 9 bases remaining between them. The CDR3: CASALVEQYF. DNA for the CDR3: TGTGCCAGTGCTCTGGTCGAGCAGTACTTC.

CDR3 DNA: TGCGCCAGCAGGGCGGACACGCAAGAGACCCAGTACTTC. It specifies CASRADTQETQYF. V is TRBV10-1 and J is TRBJ2-5, with D possibly being TRBD1 (5 bases). Trimming cost V 6 bases and J 2 bases, with 10 bases left between them. The CDR3 is 13 amino acids. Germline CDR1 and CDR2: WNHNN and SYGVQD (reference sequence).

This clonotype has a count of ten or more. The rearrangement links TRBV27 to TRBJ1-1; 7 nucleotides match TRBD1. This CDR3 spans 16 amino acids. Trimming at V came to 0 bases and at J to 5 bases, leaving 9 bases not matched to a gene. Per germline, CDR1 MNHEY and CDR2 SMNVEV (reference sequence). The CDR3 region is CASSLSWRGRGTEAFF. The CDR3, as DNA: TGTGCCAGCAGTTTATCGTGGAGGGGGCGCGGGACTGAAGCTTTCTTT.

This clonotype was observed at least ten times. Relative to the germline gene, one junction end is altered; a read error may explain this. V and J are TRBV20-1 and TRBJ2-4, with D tentatively TRBD2 (7 bases). CDR3 size: 16 residues. Germline loops: CDR1 DFQATT, CDR2 SNEGSKA (reference sequence). The CDR3 reads CSAASQAGVRGNIRYF. The CDR3 bases are TGCAGTGCTGCCTCCCAGGCGGGGGTCAGGGGAAACATTCGGTACTTC.

Only a few counts were recorded for this clonotype. The CDR3 bases are TGTGCCAGCAGTTGGACTAGAGTCGACATTCAGTACTTC. Protein sequence: CASSWTRVDIQYF. The chain employs TRBV28 and TRBJ2-4; 7 bases line up with TRBD2. The CDR3 consists of 13 residues. With V trimmed by 4 bases and J by 8 bases, 5 bases remained unmatched. The germline gives CDR1 MDHEN, CDR2 SYDVKM.

This clonotype was observed at least ten times. The V and J genes are TRBV6-2 or TRBV6-3 and TRBJ1-1; possible D gene TRBD1, 5 bases. The germline V and J ends were trimmed by 6 bases and 7 bases, with 9 bases remaining between them. Germline V gene sequence: CDR1 MNHEY, CDR2 SVGEGT. This CDR3 spans 11 amino acids. The CDR3 DNA reads as TGTGCCAGCAGGCAGGGTTTTGAAGCTTTCTTT. Its protein product is CASRQGFEAFF.

This clonotype was found many times. The chain employs TRBV6-2 or TRBV6-3 and TRBJ2-7; D remains unclear. Germline CDR1 and CDR2: MNHEY and SVGEGT. Trimming took 10 bases from V and 4 from J, leaving 20 bases between them. The CDR3 spans 14 residues. CDR3 nucleotides: TGTGCCACCTCTTGGGGTGGTTCGATTTACGAGCAGTACTTC. It encodes CATSWGGSIYEQYF.

The gene calls are TRBV19 and TRBJ2-5; tentative D call: TRBD2 (6 bases). Germline CDR1 LNHDA, CDR2 SQIVND (reference sequence). CDR3 length: 14 residues. V lost 3 bases, J lost 3 bases, and 11 bases lay in between. CDR3 loop: CASSMRRAEETQYF. In DNA form, the CDR3 reads TGTGCCAGTAGTATGCGGAGGGCCGAAGAGACCCAGTACTTC.

This clonotype was recorded at least ten times. The genes are TRBV2 and TRBJ2-7; D remains ambiguous. Germline V gene sequence: CDR1 SNHLY, CDR2 FYNNEI. This CDR3 has 10 amino acids. Trimming removed 4 bases from V and 8 bases from J, with 6 bases in between. The CDR3 region is CASSVGQQYF. The CDR3 coding sequence is TGTGCCAGCAGTGTGGGCCAGCAGTACTTC. The full variable domain, in which reference TRBV2 and TRBJ2-7 provide the parts outside the CDR3, is EPEVTQTPSHQVTQMGQEVILRCVPISNHLYFYWYRQILGQKVEFLVSFYNNEISEKSEIFDDQFSVERPDGSNFTLKIRSTKLEDSAMYFCASSVGQQYFGPGTRLTVT.

The chain combines TRBV29-1 with TRBJ1-1; D ambiguous. The germline V gene has CDR1 SQVTM and CDR2 ANQGSEA. CDR3 length: 12 amino acids. V lost 4 bases and J 2 bases, leaving 8 bases between the germline ends. The CDR3 DNA reads as TGCAGCGTTGGCACGACCAACACTGAAGCTTTCTTT. Translating gives CSVGTTNTEAFF.

In this sample, this clonotype turned up many times. The CDR3 loop is CASSTLAGQETQYF. CDR3 nucleotide sequence: TGTGCCAGCAGCACACTAGCGGGGCAAGAGACCCAGTACTTC. The V call is TRBV7-2, the J call TRBJ2-5; TRBD2 matches at 10 bases. V was pared by 5 bases and J by 2 bases, with 2 bases of the junction left unmatched. The CDR3 is made up of 14 amino acids. Germline-derived CDR1 and CDR2 are SGHTA and FQGNSA.

This clonotype was seen at least ten times. This chain connects TRBV27 to TRBJ2-6; D uncertain. CDR1 is MNHEY and CDR2 is SMNVEV in the germline V gene (reference sequence). The CDR3 runs to 13 residues. The ends were cut back, 7 bases at V and 4 bases at J, with 8 bases in the middle. The CDR3 loop is CASTATGANVLTF. In DNA, the CDR3 is TGTGCCAGCACTGCAACGGGGGCCAACGTCCTGACTTTC. The whole variable domain, filled in from reference TRBV27 and TRBJ2-6, reads EAQVTQNPRYLITVTGKKLTVTCSQNMNHEYMSWYRQDPGLGLRQIYYSMNVEVTDKGDVPEGYKVSRKEKRNFPLILESPSPNQTSLYFCASTATGANVLTFGAGSRLTVL.